Listed here are 22 T cell receptor beta chains from one sample, sequenced in a study of blood T cell repertoires in COVID-19. Method: immunoSEQ multiplex PCR; TCRdb's copy keeps in-frame clones and lacks some. The sample lists 190,000 or so clones, 87% seen once, with over 9% in the top ten. The source material was PBMCs or T cells enriched from blood (not recorded which). These receptors all come from a man younger than 35 with acute COVID-19.

The chain carries TRBV4-2 and TRBJ1-4; D gene uncertain. The CDR3 contains 17 residues. CDR1 is LGHNA, CDR2 YNFKEQ, per germline. V was clipped by 0 bases and J by 7 bases, with 18 bases between them. In DNA form, the CDR3 reads TGTGCCAGCAGCCAAGATCGACTCTCTTCTTACGCTGAAAAACTGTTTTTT. Translated, it gives CASSQDRLSSYAEKLFF.

CDR3 nucleotides: TGTGCCAGCAGCTTATTTGGAGATCGGAACACCATATATTTT. Translating gives CASSLFGDRNTIYF. The chain joins TRBV7-8 to TRBJ1-3; D gene uncertain. Germline loops: CDR1 SGHVS, CDR2 FQNEAQ. Trimming cost V 2 bases and J 7 bases, with 12 bases left between them. This CDR3 is built from 14 residues.

The rearrangement uses TRBV11-2 and TRBJ2-7; D perhaps matches TRBD2 (6 bases). Per germline, CDR1 SGHAT and CDR2 FQNNGV. CDR3 length: 17 amino acids. The germline V and J ends were trimmed by 7 bases and 2 bases, with 24 bases remaining between them. The CDR3 loop is CASTSLRIAAGAYEQYF. Written as DNA, the CDR3 is TGTGCCAGCACCTCTCTTAGGATAGCGGCCGGCGCCTACGAGCAGTACTTC.

The rearrangement joins TRBV2 to TRBJ2-5, with unresolved D. V was cut by 8 bases and J by 5 bases, with 15 bases left in between. This CDR3 comprises 13 residues. Per germline, CDR1 SNHLY and CDR2 FYNNEI. CDR3 in DNA: TGTGCCAGCGACTTAGAGAGCTCGGAGACCCAGTACTTC. Translation gives CASDLESSETQYF.

The chain couples TRBV4-1 to TRBJ2-2, with TRBD1 as a possible D gene (6 bases). Between the trimmed V and J ends, which lost 4 bases and 3 bases, there was a span of 12 bases. Germline V CDR1 and CDR2: MGHRA, YSYEKL. This CDR3 is 15 amino acids long. The CDR3 DNA reads as TGCGCCAGCAGCCGTACAGGGAGCGACACCGGGGAGCTGTTTTTT. Amino acid sequence: CASSRTGSDTGELFF.

This chain uses TRBV7-9 with TRBJ2-1; TRBD2 aligns across 8 bases. Trimming removed 5 bases from V and 8 bases from J; junction bases left unmatched: 14. Germline lookup yields CDR1 SEHNR and CDR2 FQNEAQ (reference sequence). This CDR3 is built from 16 residues. CDR3 in DNA: TGTGCCAGCAGCCCGGTATCGAGGACTAGCATCGATGAGCAGTTCTTC. Its translation: CASSPVSRTSIDEQFF.

V and J are TRBV14 and TRBJ2-1; 10 positions agree with TRBD2. V dropped 0 bases and J dropped 6; count of bases not matched to a gene: 11. The CDR3 sequence is 18 residues long. Germline V lookup: CDR1 SGHDN, CDR2 FVKESK. CDR3 sequence: CASSQDRLQRGGFNEQFF. As DNA, the CDR3 is TGTGCCAGCAGCCAAGATCGGTTACAGCGGGGGGGGTTCAATGAGCAGTTCTTC.

The chain couples TRBV28 to TRBJ2-7; possibly TRBD2 for D (6 bases). This CDR3 comprises 15 residues. Germline-derived CDR1 and CDR2 are MDHEN and SYDVKM. V dropped 1 base and J dropped 5 bases, with 15 bases sitting between them. This CDR3 is CASSLFFRGTHEQYF. CDR3 DNA sequence: TGTGCCAGCAGTTTATTTTTCCGGGGGACCCACGAGCAGTACTTC.

The rearrangement joins TRBV28 to TRBJ2-4; the match to TRBD1 covers 7 bases. Germline CDR1 MDHEN, CDR2 SYDVKM. This CDR3 comprises 11 residues. Losses at the gene ends were 6 bases for V and 15 bases for J; bases not matched to a gene: 8. DNA for the CDR3: TGTGCCAGCAGCCAACAGGGGTATTGGTACTTC. It is translated as CASSQQGYWYF.

This chain links TRBV11-3 with TRBJ2-7; possible D gene TRBD1, 5 bases. Per germline, CDR1 SGHNT and CDR2 YENEEA. V lost 0 bases and J lost 5, with 8 bases in between. The CDR3 spans 13 residues. The CDR3 sequence is CASSLETANEQYF. The CDR3 DNA reads as TGTGCCAGCAGCTTAGAGACAGCTAACGAGCAGTACTTC.

The rearrangement links TRBV25-1 to TRBJ1-5; 7 bases are shared with TRBD1. Germline CDR1 MGHDK, CDR2 SYGVNS. CDR3 size: 14 residues. V was clipped by 6 bases and J by 6 bases; unmatched bases: 8. CDR3 bases: TGTGCCAGCAGCTCCAGGGGGGTCGGTCAGCCCCAGCATTTT. It is translated as CASSSRGVGQPQHF. Based on the CDR3 plus reference TRBV25-1 and TRBJ1-5, the full variable domain is EADIYQTPRYLVIGTGKKITLECSQTMGHDKMYWYQQDPGMELHLIHYSYGVNSTEKGDLSSESTVSRIRTEHFPLTLESARPSHTSQYLCASSSRGVGQPQHFGDGTRLSIL.

The V and J genes are TRBV7-8 and TRBJ2-1; 8 bases are shared with TRBD2. The CDR3 runs to 13 residues. The V segment lost 5 bases and the J segment 7 bases; nucleotides outside the gene matches: 4. CDR1 is SGHVS and CDR2 is FQNEAQ in the germline V gene. CDR3 nucleotide sequence: TGTGCCAGCAGCCGACTAGCGCTTAATGAGCAGTTCTTC. It encodes CASSRLALNEQFF.

V and J are TRBV7-9 and TRBJ2-6; 8 nucleotides match TRBD1. This CDR3 contains 16 residues. Trimming took 8 bases from V and 1 from J; bases not matched to a gene: 7. The germline V gene encodes CDR1 SEHNR and CDR2 FQNEAQ (reference sequence). CDR3 residues: CASPQGQESGANVLTF. CDR3 sequence (DNA): TGTGCCAGCCCCCAGGGACAGGAATCTGGGGCCAACGTCCTGACTTTC.

The chain is built from TRBV24-1 and TRBJ2-1, with TRBD2 identical over 8 bases. The CDR3 spans 15 residues. Trimming at V came to 0 bases and at J to 10 bases, leaving 7 bases not matched to a gene. Germline V lookup: CDR1 KGHDR, CDR2 SFDVKD. The CDR3 DNA is TGTGCCACCAGTGATTTGCCAGCGGGAGAGCCCGAGCAGTTCTTC. This codes for CATSDLPAGEPEQFF.

The chain is built from TRBV4-3 and TRBJ2-2, with a possible D match to TRBD2 (5 bases). Germline CDR1 LGHNA, CDR2 YSLEER. V was pared by 0 bases and J by 4 bases, with 15 bases between. CDR3 length equals 17 residues. CDR3 in DNA: TGCGCCAGCAGCCAAGATAGAGGGTTTTTAAGCACCGGGGAGCTGTTTTTT. As protein: CASSQDRGFLSTGELFF.

The V call is TRBV5-6, the J call TRBJ2-1; 10 bases agree with TRBD2. V trimming: 2 bases; J trimming: 8 bases; junction bases outside the gene matches: 4. The CDR3 loop spans 14 amino acids. Germline V lookup: CDR1 SGHDT, CDR2 YYEEEE. The CDR3 protein is CASSLAGGPDEQFF. The CDR3 DNA sequence: TGTGCCAGCAGCTTAGCGGGAGGGCCGGATGAGCAGTTCTTC.

This rearrangement joins TRBV11-2 to TRBJ1-1, with TRBD1 matching over 9 bases. This CDR3 spans 14 amino acids. Per the germline V gene, CDR1 is SGHAT and CDR2 is FQNNGV. Trimming at V came to 6 bases and at J to 7 bases, leaving 9 bases not matched to a gene. The CDR3 region has the DNA TGTGCCAGCAGACAGGGACAGGGAGGTTATGAAGCTTTCTTT. This sequence encodes CASRQGQGGYEAFF.

This clone was recorded many times. The rearrangement uses TRBV18 and TRBJ1-2; TRBD1 matches 7 bases. Looked up from germline, CDR1 is KGHSH and CDR2 is LQKENI. The CDR3 sequence is 14 residues long. J was trimmed by 10 bases and V by 3 bases; bases with no gene match: 11. The CDR3 DNA is TGTGCCAGCTCACCCCCGGGACAGAGCTCAACCTACACCTTC. Translated, it gives CASSPPGQSSTYTF.

The chain uses TRBV28 and TRBJ1-6; D gene unclear. Germline CDR1 reads MDHEN; CDR2 reads SYDVKM. Trimming stripped 2 bases from V and 7 bases from J, with 3 bases between. The CDR3 has 12 residues. The DNA for the CDR3 is TGTGCCAGCAGTTTACAAAATTCACCCCTCCACTTT. Its protein is CASSLQNSPLHF. The whole variable domain, filled in from reference TRBV28 and TRBJ1-6, reads DVKVTQSSRYLVKRTGEKVFLECVQDMDHENMFWYRQDPGLGLRLIYFSYDVKMKEKGDIPEGYSVSREKKERFSLILESASTNQTSMYLCASSLQNSPLHFGNGTRLTVT.

The chain links TRBV28 to TRBJ1-4; D is unresolved. This CDR3 spans 12 amino acids. Germline V lookup: CDR1 MDHEN, CDR2 SYDVKM. V was shortened by 3 bases and J by 8 bases, with 7 bases between the two germline ends. The CDR3 protein is CASSFVGEKLFF. CDR3 in DNA: TGTGCCAGCAGTTTCGTCGGGGAAAAACTGTTTTTT.

V and J are TRBV4-1 and TRBJ2-1; no clear D gene. V was clipped by 0 bases and J by 13 bases, with 10 bases between them. CDR1 and CDR2 (germline): MGHRA, YSYEKL. The CDR3 contains 12 residues. CDR3 amino acids: CASSQDGQSQFF. The CDR3 nucleotides are TGCGCCAGCAGCCAAGATGGGCAGAGTCAGTTCTTC.

The chain has TRBV5-8 and TRBJ1-4; 7 bases are shared with TRBD1. The CDR3 sequence is 15 residues long. The V segment lost 0 bases and the J segment 8 bases; nucleotides outside the gene matches: 7. Germline V gives CDR1 SGHTS, CDR2 YDEGEE. CDR3 residues: CASSLGGGAEEKLFF. The CDR3 DNA is TGTGCCAGCAGCTTGGGAGGGGGCGCGGAGGAAAAACTGTTTTTT.